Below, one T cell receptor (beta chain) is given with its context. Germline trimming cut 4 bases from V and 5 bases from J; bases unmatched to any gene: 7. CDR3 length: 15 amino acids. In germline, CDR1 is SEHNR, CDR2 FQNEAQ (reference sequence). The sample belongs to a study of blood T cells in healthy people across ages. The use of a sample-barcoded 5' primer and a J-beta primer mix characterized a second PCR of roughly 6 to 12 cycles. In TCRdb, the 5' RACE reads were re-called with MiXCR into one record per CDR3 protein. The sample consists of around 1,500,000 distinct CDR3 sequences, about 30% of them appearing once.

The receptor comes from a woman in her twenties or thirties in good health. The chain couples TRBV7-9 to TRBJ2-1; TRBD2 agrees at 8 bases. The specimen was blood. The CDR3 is CASSSPGLGDNEQFF. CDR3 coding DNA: TGTGCCAGCAGCTCCCCGGGACTAGGAGACAATGAGCAGTTCTTC.